This section outlines one T cell receptor (beta chain) sequence together with its context. The same CDR3 arises from other DNA sequences in this sample as well. This sample was included in a study of blood T cell repertoires in COVID-19. CDR3 length equals 13 residues. The germline gives CDR1 SGDLS, CDR2 YYNGEE. V shed 0 bases and J shed 2 bases, with 5 bases lying between them. The repertoire was sequenced with immunoSEQ multiplex PCR; TCRdb's copy has only in-frame clones and lacks some. The sample lists approximately 150,000 clones, around four fifths occurring once. The rearrangement links TRBV9 to TRBJ1-1; D is undetermined. The sequenced sample consisted of peripheral blood. The receptor was derived from a woman of 80 years or more with COVID-19, enrolled during active disease. CDR3 DNA sequence: TGTGCCAGCAGCGTAGCACTAAACACTGAAGCTTTCTTT. Encoded protein: CASSVALNTEAFF.